The TCR beta chain under discussion was sequenced for a study of blood T cell repertoires in COVID-19. Study background: Donors in the United States, Italy and Spain gave samples during acute or convalescent COVID-19.

This table comes from immunoSEQ multiplex PCR, and its TCRdb copy is limited to in-frame clones, with some not included. The table shows 60,000 to 85,000 clones, with 86% occurring only once. The specimen sequenced was peripheral blood. The sequence was obtained from a human donor in a cohort sampled during active COVID-19.

The CDR3 is CASSNGGGILGNEQFF. The CDR3 DNA reads TGTGCCAGTAGTAACGGCGGGGGGATTTTGGGGAATGAGCAGTTCTTC. This chain connects TRBV19 to TRBJ2-1; 8 bases fit TRBD2. The junction had 12 bases not matched to a gene; V was cut back by 4 bases and J by 7 bases. CDR3 length: 16 residues. CDR1 is LNHDA, CDR2 SQIVND, per germline (reference sequence).